These 27 T cell receptor beta chains were all obtained from the same sample, sequenced in a study of blood T cell repertoires in COVID-19. Using immunoSEQ multiplex PCR, the repertoire was profiled, and TCRdb retains in-frame clones only, with some absent. The table lists around 500,000 clones, 88% of them singletons. What was sequenced was PBMCs or T cells enriched from blood (not recorded which). These receptor sequences come from a woman in her forties who had recovered from COVID-19.

The genes are TRBV5-6 and TRBJ2-4; 7 bases match TRBD2. This CDR3 is 14 amino acids long. V trimming: 2 bases; J trimming: 7 bases; junction bases outside the gene matches: 6. CDR1 and CDR2 from the germline V gene are SGHDT and YYEEEE. The DNA for the CDR3 is TGTGCCAGCAGCTTAGGACTAGAGGGGAACATTCAGTACTTC. It encodes CASSLGLEGNIQYF. Using reference TRBV5-6 and TRBJ2-4 for the parts outside the CDR3, the full variable domain is DAGVTQSPTHLIKTRGQQVTLRCSPKSGHDTVSWYQQALGQGPQFIFQYYEEEERQRGNFPDRFSGHQFPNYSSELNVNALLLGDSALYLCASSLGLEGNIQYFGAGTRLSVL.

V usage is TRBV6-5 and J usage is TRBJ2-1, with a possible D match to TRBD2 (5 bases). The CDR3 spans 13 residues. Germline V gives CDR1 MNHEY, CDR2 SVGAGI. The germline V and J ends were trimmed by 5 bases and 8 bases, with 13 bases remaining between them. The CDR3 sequence: CASSRTGGHEQFF. In nucleotides, the CDR3 is TGTGCCAGCAGTAGGACTGGCGGGCATGAGCAGTTCTTC.

This chain joins TRBV27 and TRBJ1-2; TRBD1 might be the D (5 bases). V was shortened by 1 base and J by 6 bases, with 18 bases between the two germline ends. This CDR3 spans 16 amino acids. CDR1 and CDR2 from the germline V gene are MNHEY and SMNVEV (reference sequence). As DNA, the CDR3 is TGTGCCAGCAGTTTATTTGGGGGGTCGGTTGATGATGGCTACACCTTC. Its protein product is CASSLFGGSVDDGYTF.

This chain links TRBV18 with TRBJ2-3; possibly TRBD2 for D (5 bases). The CDR3 runs 16 residues. Trimming shortened V by 1 base and J by 0 bases, and 11 bases separated the two germline ends. Germline V CDR1 and CDR2: KGHSH, LQKENI. The CDR3 DNA follows: TGTGCCAGCTCACCACTCAGCAGGACTAGCACAGATACGCAGTATTTT. Translating gives CASSPLSRTSTDTQYF.

The chain couples TRBV10-2 to TRBJ2-2, with 8 bases that match TRBD2. The V segment lost 8 bases and the J segment 2 bases; nucleotides outside the gene matches: 4. There are 14 residues in the CDR3. CDR1 WSHSY and CDR2 SAAADI come from the germline V gene. The CDR3 bases are TGCGCCAGCGAGCGGGAGATTAACACCGGGGAGCTGTTTTTT. It codes for CASEREINTGELFF.

The chain is built from TRBV5-1 and TRBJ1-2, with D perhaps TRBD1 (5 bases). Germline CDR1 SGHRS, CDR2 YFSETQ. This CDR3 has 14 residues. V gave up 4 bases and J gave up 6 bases, with 16 bases separating them. In DNA, the CDR3 is TGCGCCAGCAGCCCAGATCAGGGATTGAATGGCTACACCTTC. Amino acid sequence: CASSPDQGLNGYTF.

This chain uses TRBV10-3 with TRBJ2-7, with 7 positions matching TRBD2. There are 12 residues in the CDR3. Germline V gives CDR1 ENHRY, CDR2 SYGVKD. The trim removed 8 bases at V and 3 bases at J, leaving 4 bases unmatched. As DNA, the CDR3 is TGTGCCATCCGGGGGGACCACTACGAGCAGTACTTC. Translation gives CAIRGDHYEQYF.

This sequence joins TRBV5-1 and TRBJ2-7; tentative D call: TRBD2 (7 bases). This CDR3 is built from 14 residues. Trimming stripped 0 bases from V and 6 bases from J, with 13 bases between. Germline CDR1 and CDR2: SGHRS and YFSETQ. The CDR3 DNA reads as TGCGCCAGCAGCTTGGAAGAAGGGGGGGGCGAGCAGTACTTC. Translation: CASSLEEGGGEQYF.

CDR3 DNA: TGTGCCACCAGTGATTTGGCAGCTAACTATGGCTACACCTTC. This sequence encodes CATSDLAANYGYTF. The rearrangement links TRBV24-1 to TRBJ1-2; D is unresolved. V shed 0 bases and J shed 0 bases, with 4 bases lying between them. Germline assignment: CDR1 KGHDR and CDR2 SFDVKD. There are 14 residues in the CDR3.

The genes are TRBV7-9 and TRBJ2-1, with 12 bases identical to TRBD2. The CDR3 loop spans 16 amino acids. Germline-derived CDR1 and CDR2 are SEHNR and FQNEAQ (reference sequence). J was trimmed by 4 bases and V by 4 bases; bases with no gene match: 5. Written as DNA, the CDR3 is TGTGCCAGCAGCTCCTGGACTAGCGGGAATTACAATGAGCAGTTCTTC. This gives the protein CASSSWTSGNYNEQFF.

This chain uses TRBV9 with TRBJ2-7; 10 bases agree with TRBD2. The V and J ends lost 3 bases and 4 bases, in that order; junction bases with no gene match: 7. Germline V gene lookup returns CDR1 SGDLS and CDR2 YYNGEE. The CDR3 totals 15 residues. The CDR3 DNA follows: TGTGCCAGCAGCGAGGACCTAGCGGGAGTTTACGAGCAGTACTTC. Translation gives CASSEDLAGVYEQYF.

The gene calls are TRBV2 and TRBJ2-5, with D possibly matching TRBD1 (5 bases). The CDR3 totals 13 residues. The germline CDR1 and CDR2 sequences are SNHLY and FYNNEI. V dropped 7 bases and J dropped 3 bases, with 12 bases sitting between them. CDR3 nucleotides: TGTGCCAGCACCCCCCCAGGGAAAGAGACCCAGTACTTC. Residues: CASTPPGKETQYF.

The rearrangement joins TRBV7-2 to TRBJ2-3, with D possibly being TRBD2 (7 bases). Trimming took 1 base from V and 11 from J, leaving 25 bases between them. Germline loops: CDR1 SGHTA, CDR2 FQGNSA. The CDR3 has 17 amino acids. The CDR3 reads CASSLGRGGLAGRGQYF. DNA for the CDR3: TGTGCCAGCAGCTTAGGGAGGGGGGGGCTAGCTGGGAGAGGGCAGTATTTT. Combining the CDR3 with reference TRBV7-2 and TRBJ2-3 gives the whole variable domain GAGVSQSPSNKVTEKGKDVELRCDPISGHTALYWYRQSLGQGLEFLIYFQGNSAPDKSGLPSDRFSAERTGGSVSTLTIQRTQQEDSAVYLCASSLGRGGLAGRGQYFGPGTRLTVL.

Turning to this clone: The same CDR3 is also encoded by other DNA sequences in this sample. The chain couples TRBV10-2 to TRBJ2-5; possible D gene TRBD2, 5 bases. CDR3 length: 14 residues. Germline loops: CDR1 WSHSY, CDR2 SAAADI. Between the trimmed V and J ends, which lost 4 bases and 4 bases, there was a span of 13 bases. The CDR3 coding sequence is TGCGCCAGCAGTGCTGGATCCGGAGGAGAGACCCAGTACTTC. It translates to CASSAGSGGETQYF.

The chain uses TRBV7-9 and TRBJ2-4, with TRBD1 as a possible D gene (6 bases). Germline V CDR1 and CDR2: SEHNR, FQNEAQ (reference sequence). The length of the CDR3 is 12 residues. V gave up 5 bases and J gave up 14 bases, with 16 bases separating them. CDR3 amino acids: CASSRDNSRKYF. The CDR3 region has the DNA TGTGCCAGCAGCCGGGACAATAGTAGAAAGTACTTC.

The chain employs TRBV6-5 and TRBJ2-7; 11 bases are a match to TRBD2. The CDR3 covers 14 residues. CDR1 MNHEY and CDR2 SVGAGI come from the germline V gene. Trimming at V came to 7 bases and at J to 2 bases, leaving 4 bases not matched to a gene. This CDR3 reads CASIPLAGAYEQYF. CDR3 bases: TGTGCCAGCATCCCACTAGCGGGAGCCTACGAGCAGTACTTC.

Written as DNA, the CDR3 is TGCAGCGCGGGACTTACGAACACTGAAGCTTTCTTT. It encodes CSAGLTNTEAFF. The chain has TRBV29-1 and TRBJ1-1, with D perhaps TRBD1 (5 bases). Per the germline V gene, CDR1 is SQVTM and CDR2 is ANQGSEA. V was cut by 7 bases and J by 1 base, with 10 bases left in between. The CDR3 has 12 amino acids. The variable domain in full, with the rest retrieved from reference TRBV29-1 and TRBJ1-1, is SAVISQKPSRDICQRGTSLTIQCQVDSQVTMMFWYRQQPGQSLTLIATANQGSEATYESGFVIDKFPISRPNLTFSTLTVSNMSPEDSSIYLCSAGLTNTEAFFGQGTRLTVV.

The J gene is TRBJ1-2, the V gene TRBV19; possible D gene TRBD1, 6 bases. Between the trimmed V and J ends, which lost 7 bases and 3 bases, there was a span of 24 bases. This CDR3 is built from 17 residues. CDR1 and CDR2 (germline): LNHDA, SQIVND (reference sequence). In DNA, the CDR3 is TGTGCCAGTACCAATTCGGACAGCTATGGGGGCGACTATGGCTACACCTTC. This codes for CASTNSDSYGGDYGYTF.

The chain carries TRBV19 and TRBJ2-1; 9 nucleotides match TRBD2. Germline V CDR1 and CDR2: LNHDA, SQIVND (reference sequence). There are 18 residues in the CDR3. Trimming at V came to 3 bases and at J to 0 bases, leaving 9 bases not matched to a gene. Written as DNA, the CDR3 is TGTGCCAGTAGTATCCGAGCGGGGGGCTACAGCTCCTACAATGAGCAGTTCTTC. Its protein product is CASSIRAGGYSSYNEQFF.

CDR3 bases: TGTGCCAGCAGTCCACGACTAGCGGGCACCTACGAGCAGTACTTC. This encodes CASSPRLAGTYEQYF. This chain links TRBV27 with TRBJ2-7; TRBD2 aligns across 10 bases. The germline gives CDR1 MNHEY, CDR2 SMNVEV (reference sequence). This CDR3 comprises 15 residues. Trimming took 5 bases from V and 2 from J; bases not matched to a gene: 6.

The genes are TRBV21-1 and TRBJ2-7; TRBD1 is the table's D call, not checked against the DNA. TRBV21-1 is an annotated pseudogene. The CDR3 has 15 amino acids. The CDR3 nucleotides are TGTGCCACCGGGACCTTGGGACAGGGAGCCCCTACTCGGAACTTC. It encodes CATGTLGQGAPTRNF.

The chain couples TRBV6-5 to TRBJ1-5, with D possibly TRBD1 on 5 matching bases. This CDR3 contains 14 residues. Per germline, CDR1 MNHEY and CDR2 SVGAGI. The V end lost 8 bases, the J end lost 9 bases, and 20 bases lay between the germline ends. DNA for the CDR3: TGTGCCAGCTCACCCTCGACGGGGGGTCGGCCCCAGCATTTT. The encoded protein is CASSPSTGGRPQHF.

The chain is built from TRBV28 and TRBJ1-2; D is possibly TRBD1 (6 bases). This CDR3 region has 13 residues. V was trimmed by 5 bases and J by 4 bases, leaving 11 bases between them. Germline-derived CDR1 and CDR2 are MDHEN and SYDVKM. The CDR3 bases are TGTGCCAGCAGTCCAGGGGATTCCTATGGCTACACCTTC. It encodes CASSPGDSYGYTF.

J is TRBJ1-4 and V is TRBV5-1; D might be TRBD1 (5 bases). The CDR3 consists of 16 residues. Germline V CDR1 and CDR2: SGHRS, YFSETQ. Trimming stripped 0 bases from V and 5 bases from J, with 14 bases between. The CDR3 DNA reads TGCGCCAGCAGCTTGGCCGAAGGTCCAGGGAATGAAAAACTGTTTTTT. Amino acids: CASSLAEGPGNEKLFF.

V gene TRBV5-4 combines with J gene TRBJ1-1; the match to TRBD1 covers 8 bases. Germline V gene sequence: CDR1 SGHNT, CDR2 YYREEE (reference sequence). The V segment lost 4 bases and the J segment 0 bases; nucleotides outside the gene matches: 8. The CDR3 has 16 residues. Here the CDR3 reads CASSGGQGLLNTEAFF. CDR3 bases: TGTGCCAGCAGCGGAGGACAGGGCCTTTTGAACACTGAAGCTTTCTTT.

The chain combines TRBV7-2 with TRBJ1-2; D might be TRBD1 (6 bases). This CDR3 is 16 amino acids long. Germline loops: CDR1 SGHTA, CDR2 FQGNSA. Trimming took 2 bases from V and 0 from J, leaving 13 bases between them. The CDR3 protein is CASSLIRDTSNYGYTF. CDR3 nucleotides: TGTGCCAGCAGCTTAATCCGGGACACATCTAACTATGGCTACACCTTC.

A single count supports this clone. The chain uses TRBV5-1 and TRBJ1-2; D is possibly TRBD1 (6 bases). The CDR3 totals 14 residues. Between the trimmed V and J ends, which lost 4 bases and 6 bases, there was a span of 16 bases. Germline CDR1 SGHRS, CDR2 YFSETQ. DNA of the CDR3: TGCGCCAGCAGCACAGGACCACGGGACAATGGCTACACCTTC. This translates into CASSTGPRDNGYTF.